The T cell receptor (beta chain) described here comes from a study of T cells expressing NK-cell markers (dated by TCRdb to the early 2020s). For context, the study as a whole: Three sorted T-cell subsets (CD3+CD56+NKG2C+, CD3+CD56+NKG2C- and CD3+CD56-NKG2C+) from roughly 8 donors had their TCR beta-chain repertoires profiled. Of the eight sequenced donors, seven were found to be HCMV-seropositive and one was found to be HCMV-seronegative. The study sequenced eight donors, all healthy volunteers chosen at random: three men and five women. Libraries were sequenced as 2 x 150 bp reads on Illumina HiSeq 2000/2500, MiSeq or NextSeq.

About this clonotype itself: This receptor's antigen is unknown.

Based on the germline V gene, the CDR1 and CDR2 sequences are SQVTM and ANQGSEA. From its cysteine to its phenylalanine, the CDR3 spans 12 amino acids. This entry has no DNA. The instrument was an Illumina HiSeq 2000. 5'RACE template switching, by which a universal primer site and unique molecular identifiers were added, was used to make TCR beta cDNA libraries. cDNA synthesis was primed from the TCR beta constant segment and was followed by two successive PCR amplification steps. The authors' pipeline ran thus. MIGEC was used to demultiplex reads and group reads by UMI, and MiTCR was used to assemble and quantify clonotypes. To exclude erroneous sequences, any TCR cDNA sequence not supported by at least two reads was discarded. Downstream repertoire analysis used the tcR package, and clonotypes were matched across fractions by CDR3 nucleotide sequence plus V segment. VDJmatch was used to annotate antigen specificity against VDJdb, with one amino acid substitution allowed in CDR3. The reads went through TCRdb reprocessing, and each CDR3 protein sequence gets one entry with no DNA. TCRdb assigned the V and J calls; the authors' analysis was not used. The record for this sample contains 440,000 or so distinct CDR3 sequences. The ten largest clones take up roughly 8% of the sample.

General study outcomes and caveats: Those dominant clonotypes were again the most abundant among CD3+CD56-NKG2C+ cells in a handful of donors, at about 28.3-65%. In six donors, the dominant CD3+CD56+NKG2C+ clonotypes were among the top 10 CD8+ clonotypes and accounted for about 1.0-7.5% of CD8+ T cells. Whether the expanded NKG2C-expressing T cell clones were specific for HCMV antigens was left unclear.

To determine HCMV serostatus, a commercial ELISA kit was used to detect HCMV-specific IgG in serum. Peripheral blood mononuclear cells were isolated from blood by Ficoll density gradient centrifugation. This sequence was found in a woman between 18 and 70 years old in good health. Here the chain combines TRBV29-1 and TRBJ2-3. The sequenced sample was blood T cells: a sorted CD56 or NKG2C T cell subset, CD4+ or CD8+ T cells, or bulk PBMC T cells (not recorded which). CDR3 loop: CSVDPEADTQYF.